This T cell receptor (beta chain) was sequenced during a study of cytotoxic CD8 clonotypes in ibrutinib-treated CLL. Whole-study findings and limits: Clonality rose at ibrutinib response and fell back toward baseline at progression.

On this clone itself: Its antigen is not identified.

Method: immunoSEQ multiplex PCR; TCRdb's copy keeps in-frame clones and lacks some. This sample has some 120,000 clones; roughly 80% occur once, and the top ten carry 3% to 4%. Per the germline V gene, CDR1 is SGHRS and CDR2 is YFSETQ. This CDR3 spans 16 amino acids. The V end was cut by 7 bases, the J end by 2 bases, with 21 bases between. Sequenced here: PBMCs, sampled after 24 months of ibrutinib treatment. J is TRBJ2-5 and V is TRBV5-1, with D tentatively TRBD2 (7 bases). The receptor was derived from a human donor with chronic lymphocytic leukemia. The CDR3 is CASDPGGGDFQETQYF. The CDR3 coding sequence is TGCGCCAGCGACCCGGGGGGCGGGGACTTTCAAGAGACCCAGTACTTC.